This T cell receptor (beta chain) emerged from a study of blood T cell repertoires in COVID-19. Across the whole study: Donors in the United States, Italy and Spain gave samples during acute or convalescent COVID-19.

Individuals aged roughly 18 to 95 years were recruited from 20 to 25 US areas. In assigning cohorts, the study relied on participant-reported clinical history. Donors in Cohort 3 counted as recovered after two negative PCRs, clearance, or symptom resolution. Method: immunoSEQ multiplex PCR; TCRdb's copy keeps in-frame clones and lacks some. The data show 130,000 to 150,000 clones, about 80% seen once. The CDR3 runs to 17 residues. The V gene end was trimmed by 1 base and the J gene end by 1 base; junction bases not matched to a gene: 1. Germline V gene sequence: CDR1 SGHAT, CDR2 FQNNGV. Sequencing was performed on PBMCs or T cells enriched from blood (not recorded which). The receptor was isolated from a man aged 45-65 years who had recovered from COVID-19. The V call is TRBV11-2, the J call TRBJ2-5; 15 positions match TRBD2. This CDR3 reads CASSLGTSGGAQETQYF. As DNA, the CDR3 is TGTGCCAGCAGCTTAGGGACTAGCGGGGGGGCCCAAGAGACCCAGTACTTC.